This T cell receptor beta chain was captured by sequencing in a study of vaccination and CD4 T cells after COVID-19. Study background: Control cultures received a CEFX pool, an HIV-1 Nef pool, or no peptide.

At the Johns Hopkins FTIC core, DNA taken from cultured CD4+ T cells was sequenced by way of the Oncomine TCR Beta short-read assay. From the PCR reads, TCRdb called clonotypes with MiXCR, one entry per CDR3 protein. Seen here are approximately 3,800 distinct CDR3 sequences, 60% to 80% observed once, and the top ten hold 37%. About this clonotype: Its cognate antigen is unknown.

Treatment meaning: roughly ten-day PBMC culture with coronavirus spike peptide pools or control peptides (ViraFEST assay). CD4+ T cells that came from the unexposed donor were collected before the COVID-19 pandemic (2011-2018). Germline lookup yields CDR1 DFQATT and CDR2 SNEGSKA (reference sequence). The CDR3 has 14 residues. V gave up 0 bases and J gave up 0 bases, with 6 bases separating them. This sequence was found in a human donor in good health. The rearrangement uses TRBV20-1 and TRBJ1-3; D unresolved. Sequencing was performed on CD4+ T cells from blood, cultured in vitro. The CDR3 is CSARDPGSGNTIYF. The DNA of the CDR3 is TGCAGTGCTAGAGATCCGGGCTCTGGAAACACCATATATTTT.